This TCR beta chain was recovered during a study of graft-versus-host responses after intestinal transplantation. For the study at large: Anti-thymocyte globulin induction was given to all recipients, followed by tacrolimus and steroids for three to four years.

Clones were sequenced by immunoSEQ multiplex PCR, and TCRdb holds only the in-frame ones, with some missing. The data show some 45,000 clones, around nine tenths seen once. With respect to this clone: Antigen: not known.

Germline CDR1 SGDLS, CDR2 YYNGEE. The CDR3 totals 16 residues. Deletions cut 4 bases from V and 0 bases from J, with 17 bases between. General study points: Early after transplant, HvG declines were associated with peak levels of circulating GvH clones. Those patients showing graft-donor T cell macrochimerism displayed high graft-versus-host to host-versus-graft clonal ratios in allografts.

This chain joins TRBV9 and TRBJ2-7; D might be TRBD2 (6 bases). The TCR was taken from a human patient who received an intestinal transplant, so some T cells may come from the graft donor. The specimen comprised PBMCs, sampled 524 days after transplant. As DNA, the CDR3 is TGTGCCAGCAGCCCCCACCAAGCGGGTTACTCCTACGAGCAGTACTTC. Translation: CASSPHQAGYSYEQYF.